The rows below give T cell receptor beta chains drawn from one sample of a study of blood T cell repertoires in COVID-19. Profiling relied on immunoSEQ multiplex PCR, and the TCRdb table lists in-frame clones only, not all of them. This table has about 63,000 clones, approximately 79% appearing once. Input material: peripheral blood. These receptor sequences come from a human donor in a cohort sampled during active COVID-19. Each CDR3 is given with its conserved first and last residue. The D gene is left open where the match is weak. Not every row has a clone size; where given, it reads once, few, many or a size class.

>TRBJ1-5|14|.|TRBV7-8|.
TGTGCCAGCAGCGAGACAGTTCGAAATCAGCCCCAGCATTTT
CASSETVRNQPQHF
>TRBJ1-3|16|.|TRBV7-9|.
TGTGCCAGCAGTTCTACTCAAGGGAGCTCTGGAAACACCATATATTTT
CASSSTQGSSGNTIYF
>TRBJ2-1|15|.|TRBV3-1/TRBV3-2|TRBD1
TGTGCCAGCAGCCAAGCAGGGGGCTCCTACAATGAGCAGTTCTTC
CASSQAGGSYNEQFF
>TRBJ2-7|16|.|TRBV6-5|.
TGTGCCAGCAGTTACTCGAATCCCCCACCACAGGGCGAGCAGTACTTC
CASSYSNPPPQGEQYF
>TRBJ2-1|15|.|TRBV4-2|TRBD1
TGTGCCAGCAGCCCGGGACAGGGGGCAAGGAATGAGCAGTTCTTC
CASSPGQGARNEQFF
>TRBJ2-5|13|.|TRBV10-2|.
TGCGCCAGCAGTGAGTCTGTGAGGGAGACCCAGTACTTC
CASSESVRETQYF
>TRBJ2-5|14|.|TRBV5-1|TRBD1
TGCGCCAGCCGGAGACAGGGGCCTCAAGAGACCCAGTACTTC
CASRRQGPQETQYF
>TRBJ2-2|16|few|TRBV11-2|TRBD2
TGTGCCAGCAGCTCGGGACTAGCGGGCCTCACCGGGGAGCTGTTTTTT
CASSSGLAGLTGELFF
>TRBJ2-4|16|once|TRBV7-9|.
TGTGCCAGCAGCCCTTTACAGGGAATAGCCAAAAACATTCAGTACTTC
CASSPLQGIAKNIQYF
>TRBJ1-2|13|few|TRBV27|.
TGTGCCAGCAGTTTGGGGGGTAACTATGGCTACACCTTC
CASSLGGNYGYTF
>TRBJ2-7|15|.|TRBV5-4|TRBD2
TGTGCCAGCAGCCTCTCTAGCGGGAGTTCCTACGAGCAGTACTTC
CASSLSSGSSYEQYF
>TRBJ1-1|18|.|TRBV28|.
TGTGCCAGCAGTTTAAATATAGGATTCGGAGGGTTGAACACTGAAGCTTTCTTT
CASSLNIGFGGLNTEAFF
>TRBJ1-2|12|.|TRBV7-9|.
TGTGCCAGCAGCCCGGACATCGGTGGCTACACCTTC
CASSPDIGGYTF
>TRBJ2-1|15|once|TRBV5-1|.
TGCGCCAGCAGCTTAATGACTAGGAGATACAATGAGCAGTTCTTC
CASSLMTRRYNEQFF
>TRBJ2-1|13|.|TRBV2|TRBD1
TGTGCCAGCAGCTCGACAGGGTACAATGAGCAGTTCTTC
CASSSTGYNEQFF
>TRBJ2-7|12|.|TRBV6-6|.
TGTGCCAGCAGTCACGGGGGCTACGAGCAGTACTTC
CASSHGGYEQYF
>TRBJ2-5|15|.|TRBV9|TRBD1
TGTGCCAGCAGCGTGGACAGGGTGGCCGAGGAGACCCAGTACTTC
CASSVDRVAEETQYF
>TRBJ2-5|19|.|TRBV15|.
TGTGCCACCAGCAGAGTAACATTAGGGTTCCTAGCTCCTCAAGAGACCCAGTACTTC
CATSRVTLGFLAPQETQYF
>TRBJ2-5|13|.|TRBV25-1|TRBD1
TGTGCCAGCAGGGGGACAGCTCAAGAGACCCAGTACTTC
CASRGTAQETQYF
>TRBJ2-1|13|.|TRBV7-6|.
TGTGCCAGCAGCTTAACAGAAGCCGATGAGCAGTTCTTC
CASSLTEADEQFF
>TRBJ2-7|13|few|TRBV30|.
TGTGCCTGGAGCAGCGGCCGATCCTACGAGCAGTACTTC
CAWSSGRSYEQYF
>TRBJ2-2|16|.|TRBV6-1|TRBD2
TGTGCCAGCAGTGCCGTAGCGGGAGGGGGCGGCGGGGAGCTGTTTTTT
CASSAVAGGGGGELFF
>TRBJ2-7|16|.|TRBV15|.
TGTGCCACCAGCAGCGGTGGTTGGCCCGACCTAGACGAGCAGTACTTC
CATSSGGWPDLDEQYF
>TRBJ2-7|15|.|TRBV6-5|.
TGTGCCAGCAGTTACTCTCCACGGACTGGGTACGAGCAGTACTTC
CASSYSPRTGYEQYF
>TRBJ1-2|19|.|TRBV19|TRBD1
TGTGCCAGTAGTATTCTCCCGGGGACAGGCGCCACCTCTAACTATGGCTACACCTTC
CASSILPGTGATSNYGYTF
>TRBJ2-1|15|.|TRBV6-5|.
TGTGCCAGCAGTTCAACTCCCGGGTCCTACAATGAGCAGTTCTTC
CASSSTPGSYNEQFF
>TRBJ1-2|13|.|TRBV4-3|.
TGCGCCAGCAGCCAAGGCGGGGATTATGGCTACACCTTC
CASSQGGDYGYTF
>TRBJ2-5|14|.|TRBV4-3|TRBD2
TGCGCCAGCAGCCCCCGGACTAGCGCTGAGACCCAGTACTTC
CASSPRTSAETQYF
>TRBJ2-7|13|few|TRBV29-1|.
TGCAGCGGGAGGGAAGGATATACCTACGAGCAGTACTTC
CSGREGYTYEQYF
>TRBJ2-5|12|.|TRBV7-2|.
TGTGCCAGCAGCTTAGGGAGAGAGACCCAGTACTTC
CASSLGRETQYF
>TRBJ1-1|14|.|TRBV9|.
TGTGCCAGCAGCGATACAGGGTCGGACACTGAAGCTTTCTTT
CASSDTGSDTEAFF
>TRBJ2-3|19|.|TRBV13|TRBD2
TGTGCCAGCAGCTCCCCAGGAGCAGCGGGGTGGGGTAGCACAGATACGCAGTATTTT
CASSSPGAAGWGSTDTQYF
>TRBJ2-1|14|.|TRBV18|.
TGTGCCAGCTCACCACAGACAGGTTACAATGAGCAGTTCTTC
CASSPQTGYNEQFF
>TRBJ2-1|16|.|TRBV7-2|TRBD2
TGTGCCAGCAGCTTAGGGCTAGCGGGGGGGCAGTATGAGCAGTTCTTC
CASSLGLAGGQYEQFF
>TRBJ1-2|14|.|TRBV28|.
TGTGCCAGCAGTGCACAGGGTACGTACTATGGCTACACCTTC
CASSAQGTYYGYTF
>TRBJ2-7|14|.|TRBV28|TRBD1
TGTGCCAGCATAAGACAGGGGATTTCCTACGAGCAGTACTTC
CASIRQGISYEQYF
>TRBJ1-5|14|.|TRBV12-5|.
TGTGCTAGTGGTTTGGGACAGATAAATCAGCCCCAGCATTTT
CASGLGQINQPQHF
>TRBJ2-3|19|.|TRBV9|TRBD2
TGTGCCAGCAGCGAGGGGGGGCTAGCGGGAGACGGGGCCACAGATACGCAGTATTTT
CASSEGGLAGDGATDTQYF
>TRBJ1-1|14|many|TRBV29-1|.
TGCAGCGTTGAAAGGTCGAGGGAAGGGACTGAAGCTTTCTTT
CSVERSREGTEAFF
>TRBJ1-6|12|.|TRBV27|.
TGTGCCAGCAGTCCAGGGCCTTCACCCCTCCACTTT
CASSPGPSPLHF
>TRBJ1-5|14|.|TRBV19|.
TGTGCCAGTAGTAGCGAGGCGAGCAATCAGCCCCAGCATTTT
CASSSEASNQPQHF
>TRBJ1-2|13|once|TRBV6-5|TRBD1
TGTGCCAGCAGAAAACAGGGGGCGGGGGGCTACACCTTC
CASRKQGAGGYTF
>TRBJ2-1|14|.|TRBV10-1|.
TGCGCCAGCAGTGGAAGCAGGGCTTCAAATGAGCAGTTCTTC
CASSGSRASNEQFF
>TRBJ1-1|14|.|TRBV7-7|.
TGTGCCAGCAGCTTACCTAAAGAGGGGGTTGAAGCTTTCTTT
CASSLPKEGVEAFF